This T cell receptor beta chain was retrieved from a study of cytomegalovirus exposure and HLA in healthy donors. The donors were healthy bone marrow donors. Findings and limits, study-wide: Some V segments, including TRBV6-2 and TRBV6-3, were excluded as indistinguishable. Per a prior analysis, the majority of TCR beta V segments were productive roughly 90% or roughly 30% of the time. Further analysis was carried out later, and it showed several of the most significant clusters appearing linked to common viral pathogens.

PCR amplification relied on 60 Vbeta primers (plus 13 Jbeta primers). Profiled with immunoSEQ multiplex PCR; TCRdb holds only in-frame clones, not every one. The table shows under 200,000 clones, with about 70% occurring only once. Of note for this clone: Antigen unknown.

J lost 10 bases, V lost 5 bases, and 11 bases had no gene match. The CDR3 covers 14 residues. Per germline, CDR1 SGHTA and CDR2 FQGTGA. The receptor's source is a woman aged 25 to 39 in good health and CMV-seronegative. Source material: PBMCs. The chain combines TRBV7-3 with TRBJ2-7, with TRBD2 matching over 10 bases. CDR3 amino acids: CASSPKIAGGPQYF. In nucleotides, the CDR3 is TGTGCCAGCAGCCCGAAGATAGCGGGAGGTCCTCAGTACTTC.